This T cell receptor beta chain stems from a study of cytomegalovirus exposure and HLA in healthy donors (TCRdb year 2017). About the study as a whole: In an earlier analysis of some 610 of the donors, roughly 300 Gb of sequence data and just under 120 million unique TCR beta sequences from about 190 million T cells were reported. The study profiled the T cell repertoires of hundreds of subjects by immunosequencing and related them to cytomegalovirus serostatus. Because of strong linkage in the cohort, four or five DR-DQ haplotypes were treated as single units for association and clustering. All discovery cohort repertoires had been generated on a single sequencing platform. Both class I and class II loci were covered by HLA typing, at four-digit resolution. In a later genetic analysis, genome-wide SNP genotypes for about three fifths of the 666 donors were used, and that subset was treated as a discovery cohort. Along with the 666-subject first cohort, a separate validation cohort of about 110 different subjects was used. A later analysis re-examined previously published TCR beta repertoires from more than 550 donors and added high-resolution HLA genotyping to investigate patterns of TCR occurrence. The number of donors typed differed by locus, with about 629-630 for A, B, C, DRB1 and DQB1, roughly 520 for DQA1, approximately 580 for DPA1, and 400 to 490 for DPB1. The genetic ancestry cluster associated with self-reported Caucasian donors included about 81% of the 398 genotyped donors. Alongside the repertoire data, information on donor age, sex, ethnicity and CMV serostatus was compiled. Among about 390 genotyped donors of the cohort, an average of approximately 230,000 unique TCR beta nucleotide sequences were sequenced per donor, roughly a sixth of them non-productive. Rather than drawing on any new phenotypic data, the later analysis identified candidate immune exposures from TCR beta sequences and the way those sequences occurred across donors. High-throughput TCR immunosequencing, statistical association of individual TCRs with disease status, and machine learning were combined to predict cytomegalovirus infection status. The study aimed to test whether cataloging public T cell receptors could reveal signatures of past pathogen exposure. An earlier analysis of around 540 of the donors applied high-throughput TCR beta sequencing to assess whether each TCR beta V gene segment acted as functional or pseudogenic. About 310 gigabases of sequencing data and roughly 90 million unique TCR sequences were included in an early release covering around 650 HLA-typed donors.

The cohort was made up of several hundred healthy bone marrow donors. At the time of sampling, every cohort member was nominally healthy, though immune exposures that went unrecorded were likely present. The donor tested CMV seropositive, placing the donor among the 250 to 300 seropositive members of the cohort. Every donor gave a peripheral blood sample, and the peripheral blood mononuclear cells from that sample were used for TCR beta sequencing. Genomic DNA extraction from the blood cell samples was performed with the Qiagen DNeasy Blood Extraction Kit. Library method: the immunoSEQ multiplex PCR assay. For the multiplex PCR, a mixture combining 60 forward primers for TCR Vbeta segments and 13 reverse primers for TCR Jbeta segments was used. The CDR3 region of rearranged TCR beta genes was amplified from genomic DNA by a multiplex PCR assay. The Illumina HiSeq System was used to sequence the amplified TCR beta libraries as 87-base-pair reads. Concerning the study's data processing: A later analysis counted some 74 million unique TCR beta chains across the 666 repertoires, and some 12 million of these chains were shared by at least two donors. Raw reads were error-corrected and collapsed into unique sequences by a nearest-neighbor algorithm in which closely related sequences were merged to remove PCR and sequencing errors. CDR3 sequences were aligned to IMGT reference sequences to assign V, D and J gene segments. For a sequence to be retained, at least a six-nucleotide match to both a V gene segment and a J gene segment was required. A rearrangement counted as productive if the CDR3 had no stop codons and remained in frame with V and J, and every other rearrangement counted as non-productive. CDR3 was defined by IMGT convention, running from the second conserved V-encoded cysteine to the conserved J-encoded phenylalanine. In an earlier analysis of around 600 of the donors, sequences lacking an unambiguous match to a single V gene segment were excluded. In an earlier analysis of 450 to 750 of the donors, a V segment was called functional when productive rearrangements were above 56.7%, and segregating when the standard deviation between donors exceeded 5%. A statistical classification framework was built to diagnose cytomegalovirus status from the catalog of TCR beta chain sequences. In a later analysis, V and J genes were assigned by comparing TCR nucleotide sequences against IMGT/GENE-DB human TR gene sequences. Using the TCRdist pipeline, a later analysis assigned CDR3 sequences along with most-parsimonious VDJ recombination scenarios. A later analysis defined each TCR beta chain by its CDR3 amino acid sequence plus V-gene family, and excluded reads lacking a unique V-gene family. To address suspected cross-contamination and a sequencing artifact, a later analysis removed a few hundred highly shared, low-generation-probability nucleotide sequences. In a later analysis, a clonal expansion index was calculated for each public chain from normalized within-repertoire ranks of inferred template counts. A later analysis computed generation probabilities with a VDJ recombination model fitted to out-of-frame rearrangements, and checked the results against IGoR. Hypergeometric tests were used in a later analysis to score TCR-TCR, TCR-HLA and TCR-CMV co-occurrence, with a repertoire-size bias correction applied to the TCR pairs. A later analysis estimated false discovery rates by permuting HLA or CMV assignments 20 times. In a later analysis, co-occurring TCRs were grouped with DBSCAN, and TCRdist sequence similarity was added when clustering was performed within HLA-allele-positive subsets. Repertoires with fewer than 30,000 or more than 120,000 public chains were left out of co-occurrence clustering, as were five repertoires with anomalous nucleotide sharing. TCRdb obtained this table from immuneACCESS and retained in-frame rearrangements with V and J assigned. These tables miss some clones; where compared with another copy, unresolved V genes account for less than half of the shortfall, and the remainder is unexplained. V and J calls and clone size are copied from that table; D and trimming were computed from the DNA. Counted in this sample were 100,000 to 120,000 clones; 70% to 80% of them appeared once. Together, the top ten hold roughly 4.2% of the sample.

The paper's findings and limits, for the study overall: Because some donors lacked HLA typing at each locus, the association tests relied only on the typed subset. Some IMGT-functional V segments, including TRBV6-2 and TRBV6-3, could not be distinguished by the 87-base-pair reads and were therefore excluded. The classifier was reported to diagnose cytomegalovirus status with high specificity and sensitivity in both the original and validation cohorts. This cohort had only TCR beta chains sequenced, and the lack of alpha or paired-chain data limited which features could be detected. In a later genetic analysis, fewer N-insertions in productive TCRs were reported among donors in an Asian-associated ancestry cluster than the approximately 710-donor mean. Three of the identified cytomegalovirus-associated TCR beta chains were confirmed in vitro to be specific for cytomegalovirus antigens. A further reported finding was that TCR beta sequences accurately predicted the HLA-A and HLA-B alleles for most subjects in the first cohort. Roughly uniform sequencing depth across donors was assumed in presence/absence analyses, although this assumption may not hold. According to a later analysis, TCR association rates differed among HLA loci, with DRB1 alleles showing the most associated TCRs and HLA-C alleles showing the fewest. In an earlier analysis of approximately 590 of the donors, most TCR beta V segments were observed in productive rearrangements about 87% or about 30% of the time, broadly matching IMGT annotations. An association between a missense DCLRE1C variant and V-gene and J-gene trimming of TCR beta chains was found in a later genetic analysis and replicated in an independent cohort. A later analysis found that most CMV-associated TCR beta chains appeared HLA-restricted, with HLA associations seemingly driven largely by CMV exposure. Across donors, most TCR sequences were observed very rarely, whereas some public TCRs were present in many individuals. The earlier analysis of some 560 of the donors excluded roughly 16 rarely observed V segments, including chromosome 9 orphons, because counts were too low. Several of the top co-occurrence clusters appeared to be linked to parvovirus B19, influenza, CMV and Epstein-Barr virus, according to a later analysis. A total of roughly 160 TCR beta chains were listed by the study as associated with cytomegalovirus. Linkage disequilibrium might explain the correlated functional status among segregating V segments, but an unknown experimental factor could not be excluded. Immune exposure information for the cohort was limited to CMV serostatus. When HLA alleles, especially DR and DQ, strongly co-occurred, attributing TCR associations to individual alleles was difficult. In a later analysis, HLA-associated TCR beta chains were found to be more clonally expanded and to have lower generation probabilities than equally common non-associated chains. According to the authors, the approach could potentially be generalized to other disease states and immunological phenotypes. A cluster of highly shared sequence variants was judged likely to be a technical artifact of the sequencing pipeline. At a false discovery rate of 0.05, a later analysis linked under 20,000 TCR beta sequences to specific HLA alleles.

The germline V gene encodes CDR1 SQVTM and CDR2 ANQGSEA. Trimming accounts for 5 bases at V and 3 bases at J, while the number of junction bases matched to no gene is 7. Taken from cysteine to phenylalanine, the CDR3 has 14 residues. CDR3 DNA only is kept here, 42 bases in frame from base 1. Remarks on this clone: The antigen this receptor binds is unknown. No much larger clonotype is one base removed from it; base qualities were not supplied.

The origin of this receptor is a woman in her forties in good health and CMV-seropositive. Material: PBMCs. This receptor chain uses TRBV29-1 and TRBJ1-1; 9 bases in the junction line up with TRBD1. The CDR3 reads as follows: CSVRYTGGYTEAFF. The DNA is TGCAGCGTTAGGTATACAGGGGGCTACACTGAAGCTTTCTTT.